A single sample is the source of the 5 T cell receptor beta chains below, sequenced in a study of cytomegalovirus exposure and HLA in healthy donors. This PCR relied on a set of 60 Vbeta primers and 13 Jbeta primers. The repertoire was sequenced with immunoSEQ multiplex PCR; TCRdb's copy has only in-frame clones and lacks some. The sample holds 210,000 or so clones, about 80% seen once. Source material: PBMCs. All receptors derive from a man in his late teens or twenties in good health and CMV-seronegative.

This clone was picked up one time. A junction end diverges from the germline sequence, so it may reflect a read error. J is TRBJ2-1 and V is TRBV7-9; TRBD1 matches 9 bases. This CDR3 contains 15 residues. CDR1 and CDR2 (germline): SEHNR, FQNEAQ (reference sequence). The CDR3 here is CSSSAAGTGWSEQFF. The CDR3 DNA sequence: TGTTCCAGCAGCGCCGCCGGGACAGGGTGGTCTGAGCAGTTCTTC.

The gene calls are TRBV7-2 and TRBJ2-7, with 9 bases fitting TRBD2. Germline V gene sequence: CDR1 SGHTA, CDR2 FQGNSA. CDR3 size: 14 residues. With 3 bases clipped from V and 4 bases from J, the junction kept 4 bases outside the gene matches. The CDR3 DNA is TGTGCCAGCAGCTTGGGCGGGAGGGTATACGAGCAGTACTTC. Translation: CASSLGGRVYEQYF.

V gene TRBV7-8 combines with J gene TRBJ1-1; D unclear. The CDR3 is 13 amino acids. V shed 1 base and J shed 1 base, with 4 bases lying between them. CDR1 SGHVS and CDR2 FQNEAQ come from the germline V gene. CDR3 DNA: TGTGCCAGCAGCTTAGGCAGGAACACTGAAGCTTTCTTT. It specifies CASSLGRNTEAFF.

This rearrangement joins TRBV14 to TRBJ2-6; 8 nucleotides agree with TRBD1. CDR1 SGHDN and CDR2 FVKESK come from the germline V gene. V shed 4 bases and J 0 bases; nucleotides not matched to a gene: 8. This CDR3 has 18 residues. Here the CDR3 DNA reads TGTGCCAGCAGCCCATGGACAGGGATGAGCTCTGGGGCCAACGTCCTGACTTTC. It is translated as CASSPWTGMSSGANVLTF.

The sample holds a few counts of this clone. V gene TRBV7-6 combines with J gene TRBJ2-5; D perhaps matches TRBD1 (5 bases). The V end was cut by 3 bases, the J end by 7 bases, with 18 bases between. Germline V lookup: CDR1 SGHVS, CDR2 FNYEAQ. The CDR3 extends over 15 amino acids. CDR3 amino acids: CASSLEPLSQGTQYF. The CDR3, as DNA: TGTGCCAGCAGCTTGGAGCCACTCTCGCAGGGGACCCAGTACTTC.